These 9 T cell receptor beta chains originate from one sample sequenced in a study of CD4 T cells in relation to SARS-CoV-2 and coronaviruses. Before the COVID-19 pandemic, during about 2010-2018, CD4+ T cells were taken from unexposed donors. Isolation of CD4+ T cells took place after around 11 days in culture. The antigens for these receptors are not known. Measured with immunoSEQ multiplex PCR; TCRdb has only the in-frame clones, and not every one. This sample has 20,000 to 30,000 clones, with 75% found just once. The sequencing input was CD4+ T cells from PBMCs, cultured in vitro. These receptors originate from a human donor in good health.

The chain uses TRBV12-3 or TRBV12-4 and TRBJ1-6; a possible D gene is TRBD1 (5 bases). V was pared by 4 bases and J by 18 bases, with 16 bases between. CDR3 length: 12 amino acids. The CDR3, as DNA: TGTGCCAGCAGTTCCGACAGTCCCCCTAGCCACTTT. It translates to CASSSDSPPSHF.

V and J are TRBV7-2 and TRBJ2-1; 12 nucleotides line up with TRBD2. V lost 0 bases to trimming and J lost 7 bases; unmatched junction nucleotides: 4. This CDR3 comprises 16 residues. Germline V gives CDR1 SGHTA, CDR2 FQGNSA. CDR3 sequence: CASSLALLAGGNEQFF. Here the CDR3 DNA reads TGTGCCAGCAGCTTAGCGCTGCTAGCGGGGGGGAATGAGCAGTTCTTC.

The V and J genes are TRBV9 and TRBJ2-7; D could derive from TRBD1 or TRBD2 (5 bases each). Per the germline V gene, CDR1 is SGDLS and CDR2 is YYNGEE. This CDR3 has 13 amino acids. Trimming took 3 bases from V and 2 from J, leaving 9 bases between them. CDR3 coding DNA: TGTGCCAGCAGCGGAAGGGACGCCTACGAGCAGTACTTC. This gives the protein CASSGRDAYEQYF. The full variable domain, completed using reference TRBV9 and TRBJ2-7, is DSGVTQTPKHLITATGQRVTLRCSPRSGDLSVYWYQQSLDQGLQFLIQYYNGEERAKGNILERFSAQQFPDLHSELNLSSLELGDSALYFCASSGRDAYEQYFGPGTRLTVT.

This sequence joins TRBV11-3 and TRBJ2-3; no definite D call. With 2 bases removed from V and 7 bases from J, the gap between germline ends came to 10 bases. Germline V CDR1 and CDR2: SGHNT, YENEEA. The CDR3 extends over 13 amino acids. CDR3 sequence: CASSLSAPHTQYF. DNA for the CDR3: TGTGCCAGCAGCTTATCCGCCCCACATACGCAGTATTTT. Supplemented by reference TRBV11-3 and TRBJ2-3, the full variable domain reads EAGVVQSPRYKIIEKKQPVAFWCNPISGHNTLYWYLQNLGQGPELLIRYENEEAVDDSQLPKDRFSAERLKGVDSTLKIQPAELGDSAVYLCASSLSAPHTQYFGPGTRLTVL.

The J gene is TRBJ2-5, the V gene TRBV10-1; D is ambiguous. Germline CDR1 is WNHNN and CDR2 is SYGVQD (reference sequence). Trimming took 3 bases from V and 0 from J, leaving 2 bases between them. The CDR3 is 12 residues long. CDR3 nucleotide sequence: TGCGCCAGCAGTGACTACCAAGAGACCCAGTACTTC. It codes for CASSDYQETQYF.

This clone was counted between two and nine times. This sequence joins TRBV18 and TRBJ1-4; D might be TRBD1 (5 bases). The CDR3 runs to 15 residues. Between the trimmed V and J ends, which lost 4 bases and 8 bases, there was a span of 17 bases. The germline CDR1 and CDR2 sequences are KGHSH and LQKENI. CDR3 protein: CASSLETGVQEKLFF. CDR3 coding DNA: TGTGCCAGCTCACTAGAGACGGGGGTCCAAGAAAAACTGTTTTTT.

The genes are TRBV11-2 and TRBJ2-7; 8 positions agree with TRBD2. CDR3 length: 14 residues. V shed 5 bases, J shed 4 bases, and the junction held 7 bases outside the gene matches. CDR1 is SGHAT, CDR2 FQNNGV, per germline. The CDR3, as DNA: TGTGCCAGCAGCCTGAGCGGGAGTAGGTACGAGCAGTACTTC. It codes for CASSLSGSRYEQYF.

The gene calls are TRBV4-3 and TRBJ1-2; a weak D match, TRBD1 (5 bases). Germline lookup yields CDR1 LGHNA and CDR2 YSLEER. CDR3 length equals 17 residues. V dropped 0 bases and J dropped 2 bases, with 16 bases sitting between them. The CDR3 nucleotides are TGCGCCAGCAGCCAAGATACAGGTGGACGGCCAAACTATGGCTACACCTTC. This translates into CASSQDTGGRPNYGYTF.

The V call is TRBV5-1, the J call TRBJ1-6, with D tentatively TRBD1 (5 bases). V lost 3 bases to trimming and J lost 7 bases, with 23 bases between them. CDR1 and CDR2 from the germline V gene are SGHRS and YFSETQ. The CDR3 consists of 18 residues. The CDR3 region is CASSSSSPTRGVNSPLHF. CDR3 nucleotide sequence: TGCGCCAGCAGCTCTTCTTCCCCGACCCGAGGGGTCAATTCACCCCTCCACTTT.